This TCR beta chain is drawn from a study of blood T cell repertoires in COVID-19. The overall study: Collection of acute and convalescent COVID-19 samples took place in the United States, Italy and Spain.

This CDR3 has 15 amino acids. Trimming removed 1 base from V and 6 bases from J, with 13 bases in between. Germline lookup yields CDR1 SGHAT and CDR2 FQDESV (reference sequence). Original processing notes: By means of reference gene primer amplification, nucleated cell counts were estimated. The table came from immunoSEQ multiplex PCR; TCRdb's copy has only in-frame clones and leaves some out. V, J and clone size reflect that table, while D and trimming were determined from the DNA. The table has 250,000 to 350,000 clones, around 90% seen once. The cohort comprised adults aged about 18 to 90 years residing in under 30 US areas.

The receptor comes from a woman in her late teens or twenties with acute COVID-19. The rearrangement links TRBV11-1 to TRBJ2-1; tentatively, D is TRBD2 (6 bases). Sequencing was carried out using PBMCs or T cells enriched from blood (not recorded which). In nucleotides, the CDR3 is TGTGCCAGCAGCTTAGGGGGGGTCCTCTTCAATGAGCAGTTCTTC. Amino acids: CASSLGGVLFNEQFF.